What follows is one T cell receptor beta chain and its context. Only in-frame clones appear in the TCRdb table, and some are missing; sequencing was by immunoSEQ multiplex PCR. The sample includes about 120,000 clones, around 96% seen only once; the top ten take roughly 4%. V shed 5 bases and J shed 4 bases, with 14 bases lying between them. The germline gives CDR1 SGHVS, CDR2 FQNEAQ. The CDR3 totals 14 residues. The entry originates in a study of control samples from healthy donors and cancer patients. This sequence originates from a man under 40 in good health. The specimen sequenced was blood. V usage is TRBV7-8 and J usage is TRBJ1-2; D is undetermined. In DNA, the CDR3 is TGTGCCAGCAGCCCCCGGAAAGGGCCCTATGGCTACACCTTC. Translation gives CASSPRKGPYGYTF.